This T cell receptor beta chain derives from a study of T cells after yellow fever vaccination. On this clonotype itself: The antigen is not known.

Researchers made TCR cDNA using 5'RACE template switching, and this step added a universal primer site and UMIs. TCRdb processed the 5' RACE reads anew with MiXCR; each CDR3 protein has one entry. The sample yields 400,000 or so distinct CDR3 sequences, about 6.2% seen once. This CDR3 comprises 15 residues. The V segment lost 3 bases and the J segment 4 bases; nucleotides outside the gene matches: 9. In germline, CDR1 is SGDLS, CDR2 YYNGEE. Notes on the study in general: Contaminating bulk clonotypes could be abundant in FACS-sorted repertoires. Post-booster reappearance was seen for most primary-vaccination clones (96% CD4, around 88% CD8). Across the CD4 and CD8 compartments, a small share of clonotypes was present in both.

The source material was PBMCs, sampled 5 days after the yellow fever booster vaccination. This receptor was obtained from a man aged 25-45 years who received the YFV17D yellow fever vaccine. The rearrangement uses TRBV9 and TRBJ2-5, with 7 bases identical to TRBD1. The CDR3 spells CASSGSGQIVETQYF. The CDR3 nucleotides read TGTGCCAGCAGCGGCTCGGGACAGATCGTAGAGACCCAGTACTTC.